These 15 T cell receptor beta chains came from one sample sequenced in a study of spatial heterogeneity in lung cancer. TCRdb called the 5' RACE reads again in MiXCR, with one record for every CDR3 protein. This table has approximately 11,000 distinct CDR3 sequences, less than 4.5% appearing once. Time point of the sample: sample taken at primary tumor resection. Unsorted whole RNA samples from tumor, nontumor lung or frozen PBMC were sequenced. Sequencing was performed on PBMCs, taken at surgery. These receptors came from a female donor with early-stage non-small cell lung cancer.

This clonotype was observed many times. In a library made to pick up alpha chains, this beta chain is a stray read with a size that means little. The J gene is TRBJ1-1, the V gene TRBV28, with D maybe TRBD1 (6 bases). Per the germline V gene, CDR1 is MDHEN and CDR2 is SYDVKM. The CDR3 covers 15 residues. V was clipped by 4 bases and J by 0 bases, with 12 bases between them. DNA of the CDR3: TGTGCCAGCAGTTCGTTGGGGGGCCTGAACACTGAAGCTTTCTTT. It yields the protein CASSSLGGLNTEAFF.

This clonotype was seen repeatedly, ten times or more. With the library built for alpha chains, this beta chain is off target and its frequency is not meaningful. The V and J genes are TRBV19 and TRBJ1-2; D possibly corresponds to TRBD1 (6 bases). V lost 3 bases and J 7 bases, leaving 9 bases between the germline ends. CDR3 length: 12 residues. Looked up from germline, CDR1 is LNHDA and CDR2 is SQIVND (reference sequence). The CDR3 nucleotides read TGTGCCAGTAGTATGAGAGGGGGTGGCTACACCTTC. Translation: CASSMRGGGYTF.

This clonotype was detected ten times or more. For a library built for alpha chains, this beta chain is a stray read; little rests on its size. The chain employs TRBV7-2 and TRBJ2-5; no firm D call. The CDR3 has 9 amino acids. The germline gives CDR1 SGHTA, CDR2 FQGNSA. The V end was cut by 8 bases, the J end by 5 bases, with 3 bases between. CDR3 in DNA: TGTGCCAGCGGGGAGACCCAGTACTTC. Protein product: CASGETQYF.

About this clonotype itself: Possible read error: a much larger clone is one base away. The library was built for alpha chains, so this beta chain is an off-target read and its size means little. The rearrangement uses TRBV12-3 or TRBV12-4 and TRBJ1-4; possible D gene TRBD1, 5 bases. This CDR3 is built from 14 residues. Deletions cut 5 bases from V and 8 bases from J, with 15 bases between. CDR3 sequence reads: CASSPTGVREKLFF. Written as DNA, the CDR3 is TGTGCCAGCAGTCCCACAGGAGTCAGGGAAAAACTGTTTTTT.

A remark on this clonotype: This beta chain is off target for a library built for alpha chains, so its abundance means little. The chain combines TRBV12-3 or TRBV12-4 with TRBJ2-3; the match to TRBD2 covers 9 bases. With 7 bases clipped from V and 7 bases from J, the junction kept 15 bases outside the gene matches. CDR3 length: 16 amino acids. CDR3 in DNA: TGTGCCAGCAACTTTTTCGGGACTAGCCCTTCTTATACGCAGTATTTT. Encoded protein: CASNFFGTSPSYTQYF.

This clonotype has only a few counts. Within a library made for alpha chains, this beta chain is off target, and its count is uninformative. The V gene is TRBV6-6, the J gene TRBJ2-5, with TRBD1 matching 7 bases. Germline CDR1 reads MNHNY; CDR2 reads SVGAGI (reference sequence). The CDR3 covers 12 residues. The J segment lost 3 bases and the V segment lost 5 bases, leaving 0 bases of the junction unmatched. In nucleotides, the CDR3 is TGTGCCAGCAGTGGGACAGAAGAGACCCAGTACTTC. Translating gives CASSGTEETQYF.

This clonotype has a count of ten or more. In a library made to pick up alpha chains, this beta chain is a stray read with a size that means little. The V gene is TRBV3-1, the J gene TRBJ1-1; D is undetermined. Trimming stripped 0 bases from V and 8 bases from J, with 13 bases between. The CDR3 runs to 14 residues. CDR1 is LGHDT, CDR2 YNNKEL, per germline (reference sequence). The CDR3 nucleotides are TGTGCCAGCAGCCAAGATGGGTCCGGGAGGGAAGCTTTCTTT. Its translation is CASSQDGSGREAFF.

In its sample, this clonotype was seen many times. This beta chain is off target for a library built for alpha chains, so its abundance means little. V usage is TRBV20-1 and J usage is TRBJ2-7; 10 bases fit TRBD1. CDR1 DFQATT and CDR2 SNEGSKA come from the germline V gene (reference sequence). J gave up 6 bases and V 5 bases, and 13 bases lay outside the gene matches. The CDR3 has 15 amino acids. The CDR3 spells CSAGGPGTGAGEQYF. DNA of the CDR3: TGCAGTGCTGGCGGGCCCGGGACAGGGGCCGGCGAGCAGTACTTC.

Points on this clonotype: Found in a library prepared for alpha chains, this beta chain is an off-target read, and its abundance has little meaning. The chain couples TRBV7-2 to TRBJ2-7, with 9 nucleotides matching TRBD1. This CDR3 has 15 amino acids. V trimming: 1 base; J trimming: 4 bases; junction bases outside the gene matches: 5. The germline V gene encodes CDR1 SGHTA and CDR2 FQGNSA. The CDR3 nucleotides are TGTGCCAGCAGCTTAGGAACAGGGGGCCTTTACGAGCAGTACTTC. Amino acid sequence: CASSLGTGGLYEQYF.

This clonotype was observed many times. This beta chain is an unintended read in a library built for alpha chains; its size means little. The chain uses TRBV14 and TRBJ2-7, with D unresolved. The V end lost 3 bases, the J end lost 7 bases, and 7 bases lay between the germline ends. This CDR3 has 11 amino acids. Germline lookup yields CDR1 SGHDN and CDR2 FVKESK. The CDR3 bases are TGTGCCAGCAGCCAGTTTTCGGAGCAGTACTTC. It is translated as CASSQFSEQYF.

This clonotype has at least ten counts. With the library built for alpha chains, this beta chain is off target and its frequency is not meaningful. The rearrangement links TRBV7-9 to TRBJ2-3, with D possibly TRBD2 on 6 matching bases. V dropped 5 bases and J dropped 6 bases, with 9 bases sitting between them. From germline, CDR1 is SEHNR and CDR2 FQNEAQ (reference sequence). This CDR3 is built from 12 residues. The CDR3 spells CASSPLADTQYF. The CDR3 nucleotides are TGTGCCAGCAGCCCCCTAGCGGATACGCAGTATTTT.

This clonotype was observed many times. This beta chain turned up in a library designed for alpha chains; as an off-target read, its abundance says little. J is TRBJ1-2 and V is TRBV28, with 9 positions matching TRBD1. The ends lost 5 bases at V and 6 bases at J; junction bases unmatched: 7. The germline gives CDR1 MDHEN, CDR2 SYDVKM. CDR3 length equals 14 residues. The CDR3 DNA sequence: TGTGCCAGCAGTATAGTCGGGACAGGGAATGGCTACACCTTC. This translates into CASSIVGTGNGYTF.

This clonotype was recorded many times. This beta chain came through as a stray read in a library set up for alpha chains, and its size says little. The gene calls are TRBV19 and TRBJ2-5, with no clear D. Germline CDR1 is LNHDA and CDR2 is SQIVND (reference sequence). Trimming cost V 4 bases and J 2 bases, with 11 bases left between them. There are 14 residues in the CDR3. CDR3 sequence: CASSRVSRQETQYF. The CDR3 DNA follows: TGTGCCAGTAGTAGGGTGAGCAGACAAGAGACCCAGTACTTC.

This clonotype has a count of ten or more. Because this beta chain is a stray read in a library intended to capture alpha chains, its abundance should not be given much weight. The gene calls are TRBV3-1 and TRBJ2-1, with 13 bases matching TRBD2. With 5 bases clipped from V and 12 bases from J, the junction kept 7 bases outside the gene matches. Germline CDR1 is LGHDT and CDR2 is YNNKEL (reference sequence). CDR3 length: 14 residues. The CDR3 reads CASSGGLAGERQFF. CDR3 coding DNA: TGTGCCAGCAGCGGTGGACTAGCGGGAGAACGGCAGTTCTTC.

This clonotype has ten or more counts. In a library made to pick up alpha chains, this beta chain is a stray read with a size that means little. CDR3 residues: CASSLYRGQETQYF. CDR3 in DNA: TGTGCCAGCAGTTTGTATCGGGGCCAAGAGACCCAGTACTTC. The J gene is TRBJ2-5, the V gene TRBV6-2 or TRBV6-3, with D tentatively TRBD2 (5 bases). The CDR3 consists of 14 residues. Germline V gives CDR1 MNHEY, CDR2 SVGEGT. V gave up 4 bases and J gave up 1 base, with 10 bases separating them.